The sequence of this T cell receptor beta chain was determined in a study of HIV-infected patients and healthy controls. Study as a whole: The CD4:CD8 ratio increased slightly in early therapy, but CD8 counts showed no consistent change.

Study-wide results and limits: HIV-infected patients and controls differed significantly in mean usage of eight alpha and eight beta V genes.

This clonotype is large (0.1 to 1%) by share. Antigen: not known. The repertoire came from unfractionated whole blood and reflected all unsorted peripheral T cells. About 500 ng RNA was reverse transcribed with alpha and beta constant-region primers. Using multiplexing indices, alpha and beta chain libraries were generated apart by chain-specific third strand synthesis. The cDNA received a 5' RACE adapter containing a random hexamer plus an SP2 sequencing primer site. TCRdb reprocessed the 5' RACE reads via MiXCR and lists one record per CDR3 protein. Of under 9,000 distinct CDR3 sequences in the sample, around 8.3% were seen once. This receptor was obtained from an adult with HIV infection. The source was blood, collected before antiretroviral therapy.

The CDR3 spells CASNSGNTIYF. The CDR3 bases are TGCGCCAGCAATTCCGGAAACACCATATATTTT. This rearrangement joins TRBV10-2 to TRBJ1-3; no clear D. Trimming took 7 bases from V and 4 from J, leaving 5 bases between them. The CDR3 contains 11 residues. Germline V gene sequence: CDR1 WSHSY, CDR2 SAAADI.